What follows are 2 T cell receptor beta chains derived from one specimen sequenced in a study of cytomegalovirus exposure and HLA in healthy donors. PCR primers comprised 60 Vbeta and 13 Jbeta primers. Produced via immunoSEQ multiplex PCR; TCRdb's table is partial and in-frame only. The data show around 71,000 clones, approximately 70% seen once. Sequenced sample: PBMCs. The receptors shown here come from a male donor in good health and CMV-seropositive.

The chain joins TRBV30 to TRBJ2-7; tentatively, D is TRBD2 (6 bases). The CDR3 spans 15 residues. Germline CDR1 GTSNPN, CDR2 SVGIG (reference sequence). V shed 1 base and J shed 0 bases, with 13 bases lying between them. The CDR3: CAWSAPGLRSYEQYF. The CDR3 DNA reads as TGTGCCTGGAGTGCCCCGGGACTGCGCTCCTACGAGCAGTACTTC.

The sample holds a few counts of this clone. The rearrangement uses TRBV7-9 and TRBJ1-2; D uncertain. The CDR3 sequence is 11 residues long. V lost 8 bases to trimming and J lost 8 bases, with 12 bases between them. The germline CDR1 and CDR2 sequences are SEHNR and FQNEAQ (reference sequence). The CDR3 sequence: CASSVPLGYTF. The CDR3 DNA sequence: TGTGCCAGCTCAGTTCCGTTGGGCTACACCTTC.